This TCR beta chain is drawn from a study of shared clonotypes between healthy human individuals. The length of the CDR3 is 11 residues. J gave up 4 bases and V 5 bases, and 0 bases lay outside the gene matches. Germline V gene sequence: CDR1 GTSNPN, CDR2 SVGIG (reference sequence). As concerns this clone: Other DNA sequences in the same sample also yield this CDR3.

Using immunoSEQ multiplex PCR, the repertoire was profiled, and TCRdb retains in-frame clones only, with some absent. The data show 2,100,000 or so clones, with almost 96% seen just once and approximately 0.13% held by the top ten. The rearrangement uses TRBV30 and TRBJ2-3; 7 bases map to TRBD2. The sequence came from a young man in good health. Sequences were obtained from naive CD4+ T cells sorted from blood. Stated subset: CD45RA+ positively selected. The CDR3 spells CAWAGADTQYF. CDR3 in DNA: TGTGCCTGGGCGGGGGCAGATACGCAGTATTTT.